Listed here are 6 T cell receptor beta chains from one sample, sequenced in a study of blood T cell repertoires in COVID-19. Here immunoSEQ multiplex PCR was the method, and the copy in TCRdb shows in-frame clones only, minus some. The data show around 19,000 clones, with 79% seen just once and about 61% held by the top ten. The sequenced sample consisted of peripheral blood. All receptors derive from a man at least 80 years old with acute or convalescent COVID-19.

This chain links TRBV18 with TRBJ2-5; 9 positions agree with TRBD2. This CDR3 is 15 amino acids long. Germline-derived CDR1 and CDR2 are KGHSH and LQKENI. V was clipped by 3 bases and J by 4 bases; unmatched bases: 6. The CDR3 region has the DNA TGTGCCAGCTCACCCCGAGCAGCGGGAGGAGAGACCCAGTACTTC. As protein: CASSPRAAGGETQYF.

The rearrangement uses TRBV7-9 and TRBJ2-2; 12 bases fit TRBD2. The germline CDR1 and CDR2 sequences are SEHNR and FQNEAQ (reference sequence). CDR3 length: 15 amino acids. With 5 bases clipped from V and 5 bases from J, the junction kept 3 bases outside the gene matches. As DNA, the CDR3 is TGTGCCAGCAGCGTGGGACTAGCGGGTACCGGGGAGCTGTTTTTT. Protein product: CASSVGLAGTGELFF.

The CDR3 spells CAWSLFVRLADNNEQFF. The CDR3, as DNA: TGTGCCTGGAGCCTCTTCGTGAGACTAGCGGATAACAATGAGCAGTTCTTC. The V gene is TRBV30, the J gene TRBJ2-1; 9 bases map to TRBD2. Germline-derived CDR1 and CDR2 are GTSNPN and SVGIG (reference sequence). The CDR3 totals 17 residues. V dropped 3 bases and J dropped 5; count of bases not matched to a gene: 14.

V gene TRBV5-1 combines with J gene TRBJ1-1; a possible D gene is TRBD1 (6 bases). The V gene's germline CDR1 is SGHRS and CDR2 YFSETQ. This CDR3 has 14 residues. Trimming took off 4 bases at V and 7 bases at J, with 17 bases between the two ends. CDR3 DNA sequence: TGCGCCAGCAGCGTCTCACAGGGCGTACGTGAAGCTTTCTTT. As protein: CASSVSQGVREAFF.

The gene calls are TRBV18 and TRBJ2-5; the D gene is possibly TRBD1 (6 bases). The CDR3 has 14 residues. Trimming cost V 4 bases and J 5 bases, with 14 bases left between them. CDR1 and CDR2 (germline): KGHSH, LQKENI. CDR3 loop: CASSRLTGMETQYF. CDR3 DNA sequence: TGTGCCAGCTCACGACTCACAGGGATGGAGACCCAGTACTTC.

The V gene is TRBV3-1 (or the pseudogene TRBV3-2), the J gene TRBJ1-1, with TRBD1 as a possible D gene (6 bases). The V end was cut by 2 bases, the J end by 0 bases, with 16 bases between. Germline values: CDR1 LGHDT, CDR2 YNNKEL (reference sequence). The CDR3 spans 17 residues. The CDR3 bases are TGTGCCAGCAGCCAAACCCGGACAGTTACTATGAACACTGAAGCTTTCTTT. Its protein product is CASSQTRTVTMNTEAFF.